This entry concerns a single T cell receptor beta chain. This clonotype was seen a handful of times. Its binding antigen is unknown. Base qualities are not recorded, but no much larger clone differs from it by a single base. The germline V and J ends show losses of 11 bases and 7 bases respectively, and no gene match explains 8 bases of the junction. The CDR3 numbers 13 residues from cysteine through phenylalanine. Only the CDR3 region is kept as DNA, spanning 39 bases read in frame from base 1. In the germline V gene, CDR1 corresponds to SGHTA and CDR2 to FQGNSA. Ficoll-Paque density gradient centrifugation was used to isolate PBMCs. These data come from a study of T-cell memory formation after mild COVID-19 (dated by TCRdb to the early 2020s). Study-level background: TCR sequence clusters from the two donors were largely donor specific. The cohort was made up of two young adult volunteers, one female and one male, who were previously healthy. In two donors, T-cell clones that expanded and contracted after mild COVID-19 were tracked by sequencing TCRalpha and TCRbeta repertoires over time. The paper's findings and limits, for the study overall: The detection of some responding clones in pre-infection memory suggests that pre-existing cross-reactive memory T cells joined the SARS-CoV-2 response. Clones that contracted from day 15 to 85 showed balanced CD4/CD8 phenotypes, whereas a second wave of clones that expanded from day 15 to 37 leaned towards CD4+. Contracting CD4+ clones turned up mainly in the CM and EM memory subsets, whereas EMRA was where CD8+ clones were enriched. The second-wave clones that peaked on day 37 were not confirmed to be SARS-CoV-2 specific. The study included only a couple of mild cases, and larger cohorts that include severe cases with pre-infection samples were judged to be necessary.

Sequencer: Illumina NovaSeq 6000. TCRalpha and TCRbeta cDNA libraries were built by 5'RACE with constant-segment primers, adding sample barcodes and unique molecular identifiers. Trizol reagent was used to extract RNA from every sample. Amplification of the libraries took two PCR steps, and the second step added a second sample barcode plus Illumina TruSeq adapters. Sequencing of the libraries was done on an Illumina NovaSeq, producing 2 x 150 bp paired-end reads. The authors' analysis ran thus. Reads were demultiplexed and collapsed into UMI-guided consensus sequences with migec v1.2.7. With mixcr v2.1.11, UMI consensuses were aligned to TRA and TRB V and J templates and assembled into clonotypes. A clonotype was counted as expanded or contracted only when both edgeR and NoisET called the clonotype significant, with the noise models trained on biological replicates. edgeR calls used a false discovery rate-adjusted p below 0.01 and a log2 fold-change threshold of 1. PCA with hierarchical clustering of max-normalized trajectories of the 1000 most abundant clonotypes was used as exploratory dynamics analysis. Separately sequenced CD4+ and CD8+ repertoires were used to assign the CD4 or CD8 phenotype of responding clones. TCRdb ran its own pipeline on the public reads, namely fastp trimming at Q25 and MiXCR clone calling, and kept in-frame beta chains. CDR3 protein duplicates are merged, each entry listing the most common genes and DNA. These V and J calls derive from TCRdb rather than the authors' analysis. The sample contains approximately 390,000 distinct CDR3 sequences, approximately 15% of them found a single time. The ten biggest clones cover roughly 21% of the sample.

Recombination linked TRBV7-2 to TRBJ1-6, with 7 bases matching TRBD1. The source material was PBMCs or a T cell subset sorted from them (not recorded which). The sequence was obtained from a man in his late teens or twenties who had mild COVID-19 (a few samples of this study predate the infection). The sample titles of this study are shuffled in the database, so cell type and time point are left out; the donor was told from shared clones. This receptor has the CDR3 CAVAGTANSPLHF. The nucleotide sequence is TGTGCCGTCGCCGGGACAGCAAATTCACCCCTCCACTTT.